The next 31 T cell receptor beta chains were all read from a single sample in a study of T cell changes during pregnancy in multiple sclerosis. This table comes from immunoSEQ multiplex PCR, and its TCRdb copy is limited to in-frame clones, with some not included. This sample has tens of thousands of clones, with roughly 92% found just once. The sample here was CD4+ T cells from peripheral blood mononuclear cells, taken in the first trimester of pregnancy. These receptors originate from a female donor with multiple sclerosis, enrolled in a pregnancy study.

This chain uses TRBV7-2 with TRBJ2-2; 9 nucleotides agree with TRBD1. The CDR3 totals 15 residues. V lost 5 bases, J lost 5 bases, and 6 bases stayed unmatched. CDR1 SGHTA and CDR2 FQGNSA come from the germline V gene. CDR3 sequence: CASSPDRGWTGELFF. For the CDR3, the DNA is TGTGCCAGCAGCCCCGACAGGGGGTGGACCGGGGAGCTGTTTTTT.

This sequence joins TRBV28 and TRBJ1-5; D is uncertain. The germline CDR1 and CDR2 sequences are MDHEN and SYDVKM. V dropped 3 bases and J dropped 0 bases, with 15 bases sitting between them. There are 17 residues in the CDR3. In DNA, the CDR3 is TGTGCCAGCAGTTTCCAGTTGGGAGGCCGTAGCAATCAGCCCCAGCATTTT. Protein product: CASSFQLGGRSNQPQHF.

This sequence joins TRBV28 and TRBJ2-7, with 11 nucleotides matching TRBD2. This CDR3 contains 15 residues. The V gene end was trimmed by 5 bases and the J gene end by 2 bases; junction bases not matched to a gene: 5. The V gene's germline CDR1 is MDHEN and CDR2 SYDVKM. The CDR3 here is CASSRGLAGPYEQYF. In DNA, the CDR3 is TGTGCCAGCAGTCGCGGACTAGCGGGTCCCTACGAGCAGTACTTC.

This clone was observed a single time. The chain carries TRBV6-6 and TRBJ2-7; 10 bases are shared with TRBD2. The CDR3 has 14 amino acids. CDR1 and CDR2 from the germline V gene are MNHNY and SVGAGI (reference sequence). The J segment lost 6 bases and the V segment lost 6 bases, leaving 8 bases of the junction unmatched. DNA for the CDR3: TGTGCCAGCAGACCCCTAGCGGGAGTTGGCGAGCAGTACTTC. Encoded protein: CASRPLAGVGEQYF.

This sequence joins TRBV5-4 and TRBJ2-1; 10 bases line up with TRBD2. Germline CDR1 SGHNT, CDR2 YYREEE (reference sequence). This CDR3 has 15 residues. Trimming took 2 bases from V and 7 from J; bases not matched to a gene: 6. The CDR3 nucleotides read TGTGCCAGCAGCTTAAGCGGGAGGGCCCGTAATGAGCAGTTCTTC. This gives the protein CASSLSGRARNEQFF.

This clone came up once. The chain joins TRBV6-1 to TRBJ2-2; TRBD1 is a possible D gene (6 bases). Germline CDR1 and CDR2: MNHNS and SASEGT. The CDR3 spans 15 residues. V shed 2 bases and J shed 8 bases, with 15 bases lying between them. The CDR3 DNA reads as TGTGCCAGCAGTGAATCTACAGGGCTGTTGGGGGAGCTGTTTTTT. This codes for CASSESTGLLGELFF.

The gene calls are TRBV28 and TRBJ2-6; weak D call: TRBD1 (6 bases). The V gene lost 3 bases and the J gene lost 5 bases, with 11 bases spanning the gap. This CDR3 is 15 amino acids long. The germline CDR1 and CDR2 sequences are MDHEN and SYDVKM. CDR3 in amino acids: CASSFRTVRANVLTF. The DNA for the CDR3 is TGTGCCAGCAGTTTCCGGACAGTAAGGGCCAACGTCCTGACTTTC.

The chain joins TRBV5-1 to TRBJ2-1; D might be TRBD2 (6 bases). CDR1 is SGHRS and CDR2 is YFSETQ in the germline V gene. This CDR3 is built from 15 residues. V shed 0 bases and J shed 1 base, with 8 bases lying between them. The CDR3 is CASSLAGLSYNEQFF. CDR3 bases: TGCGCCAGCAGCTTGGCGGGACTTTCCTACAATGAGCAGTTCTTC.

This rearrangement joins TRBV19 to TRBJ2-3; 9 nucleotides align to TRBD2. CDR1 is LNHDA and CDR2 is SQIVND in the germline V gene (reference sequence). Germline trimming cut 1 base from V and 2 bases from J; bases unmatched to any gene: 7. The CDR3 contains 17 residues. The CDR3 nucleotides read TGTGCCAGTAGTATAGTAGCCATAGCGGGGGTCACAGATACGCAGTATTTT. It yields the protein CASSIVAIAGVTDTQYF.

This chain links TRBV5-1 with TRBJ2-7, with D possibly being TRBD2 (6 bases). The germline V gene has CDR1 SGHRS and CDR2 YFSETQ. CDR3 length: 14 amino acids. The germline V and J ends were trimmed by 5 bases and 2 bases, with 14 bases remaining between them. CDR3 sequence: CASRQTGGAYEQYF. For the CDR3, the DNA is TGCGCCAGCAGACAAACAGGCGGGGCCTACGAGCAGTACTTC. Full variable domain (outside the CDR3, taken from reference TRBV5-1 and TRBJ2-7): KAGVTQTPRYLIKTRGQQVTLSCSPISGHRSVSWYQQTPGQGLQFLFEYFSETQRNKGNFPGRFSGRQFSNSRSEMNVSTLELGDSALYLCASRQTGGAYEQYFGPGTRLTVT.

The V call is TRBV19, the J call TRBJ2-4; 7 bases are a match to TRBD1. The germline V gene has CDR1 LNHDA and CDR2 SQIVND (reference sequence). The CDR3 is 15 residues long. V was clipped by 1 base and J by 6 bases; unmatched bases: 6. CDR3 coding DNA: TGTGCCAGTAGTATAGTCGGGACAGCGCCAAACATTCAGTACTTC. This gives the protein CASSIVGTAPNIQYF.

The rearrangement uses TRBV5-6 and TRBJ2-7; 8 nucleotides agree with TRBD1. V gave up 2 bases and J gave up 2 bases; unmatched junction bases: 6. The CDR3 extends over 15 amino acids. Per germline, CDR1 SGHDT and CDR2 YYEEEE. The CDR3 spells CASSLGTGLTYEQYF. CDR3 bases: TGTGCCAGCAGCTTAGGGACAGGCCTTACCTACGAGCAGTACTTC.

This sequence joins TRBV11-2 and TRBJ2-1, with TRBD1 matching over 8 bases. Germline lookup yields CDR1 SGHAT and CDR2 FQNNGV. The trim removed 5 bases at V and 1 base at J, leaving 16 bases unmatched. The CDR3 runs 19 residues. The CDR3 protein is CASSDQRWAGGGSYNEQFF. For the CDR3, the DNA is TGTGCCAGCAGCGACCAGAGGTGGGCAGGGGGCGGTTCCTACAATGAGCAGTTCTTC.

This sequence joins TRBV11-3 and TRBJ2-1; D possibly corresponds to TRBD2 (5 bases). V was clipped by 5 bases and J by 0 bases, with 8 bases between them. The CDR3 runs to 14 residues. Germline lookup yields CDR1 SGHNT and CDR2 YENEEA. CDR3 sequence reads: CASSLRDSYNEQFF. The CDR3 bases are TGTGCCAGCAGCCTCCGGGACTCCTACAATGAGCAGTTCTTC.

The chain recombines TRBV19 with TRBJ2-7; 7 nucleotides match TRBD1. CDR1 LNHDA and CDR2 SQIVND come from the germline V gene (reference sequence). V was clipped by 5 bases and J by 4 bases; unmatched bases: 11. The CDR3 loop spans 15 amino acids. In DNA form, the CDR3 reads TGTGCCAGTAGTTTTTCTTCGGGACAGAGTTACGAGCAGTACTTC. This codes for CASSFSSGQSYEQYF.

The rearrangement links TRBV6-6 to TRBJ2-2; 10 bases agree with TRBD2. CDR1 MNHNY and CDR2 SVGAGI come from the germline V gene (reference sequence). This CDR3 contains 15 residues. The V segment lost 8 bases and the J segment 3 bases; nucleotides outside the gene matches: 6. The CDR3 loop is CASRGLAGDTGELFF. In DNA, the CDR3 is TGTGCCAGCCGGGGCCTAGCGGGAGACACCGGGGAGCTGTTTTTT.

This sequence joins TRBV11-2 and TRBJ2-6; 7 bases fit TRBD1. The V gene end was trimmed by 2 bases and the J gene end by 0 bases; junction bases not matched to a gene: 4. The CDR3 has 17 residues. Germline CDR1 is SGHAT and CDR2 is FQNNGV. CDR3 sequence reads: CASSLMGQYSGANVLTF. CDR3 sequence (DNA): TGTGCCAGCAGCTTAATGGGACAGTACTCTGGGGCCAACGTCCTGACTTTC. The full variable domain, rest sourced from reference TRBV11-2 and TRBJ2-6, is EAGVAQSPRYKIIEKRQSVAFWCNPISGHATLYWYQQILGQGPKLLIQFQNNGVVDDSQLPKDRFSAERLKGVDSTLKIQPAKLEDSAVYLCASSLMGQYSGANVLTFGAGSRLTVL.

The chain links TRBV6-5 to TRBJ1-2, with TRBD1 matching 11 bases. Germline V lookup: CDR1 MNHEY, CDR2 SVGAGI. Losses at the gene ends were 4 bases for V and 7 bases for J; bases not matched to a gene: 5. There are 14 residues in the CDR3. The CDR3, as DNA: TGTGCCAGCAGTTCCGGACAGGGGGCGGCTGGCTACACCTTC. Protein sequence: CASSSGQGAAGYTF.

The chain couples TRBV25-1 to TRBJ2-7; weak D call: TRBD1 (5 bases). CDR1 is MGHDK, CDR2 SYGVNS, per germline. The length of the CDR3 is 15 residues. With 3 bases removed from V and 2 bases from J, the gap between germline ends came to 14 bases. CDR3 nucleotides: TGTGCCAGCAGTGACCAGGGTAGTTTTGCCTACGAGCAGTACTTC. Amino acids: CASSDQGSFAYEQYF.

Here the CDR3 DNA reads TGCGCCAGCAGCTCAACTAGCGGGAGGAGGGGCAATGAGCAGTTCTTC. Its protein is CASSSTSGRRGNEQFF. This chain joins TRBV5-1 and TRBJ2-1; 12 bases agree with TRBD2. CDR1 SGHRS and CDR2 YFSETQ come from the germline V gene. V lost 3 bases, J lost 6 bases, and 7 bases stayed unmatched. The CDR3 loop spans 16 amino acids.

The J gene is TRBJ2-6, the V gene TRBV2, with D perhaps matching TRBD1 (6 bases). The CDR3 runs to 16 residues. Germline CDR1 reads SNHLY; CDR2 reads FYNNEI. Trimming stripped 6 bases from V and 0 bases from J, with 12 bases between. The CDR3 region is CASRGAGLSGANVLTF. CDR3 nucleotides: TGTGCCAGCAGGGGGGCTGGCCTCTCTGGGGCCAACGTCCTGACTTTC.

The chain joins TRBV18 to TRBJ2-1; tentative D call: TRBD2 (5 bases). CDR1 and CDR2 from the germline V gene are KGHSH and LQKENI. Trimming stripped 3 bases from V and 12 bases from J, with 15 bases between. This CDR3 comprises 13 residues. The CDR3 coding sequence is TGTGCCAGCTCACCTGTTTCCAGCGGAAGGCAGTTCTTC. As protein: CASSPVSSGRQFF. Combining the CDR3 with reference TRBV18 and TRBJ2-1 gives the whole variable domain NAGVMQNPRHLVRRRGQEARLRCSPMKGHSHVYWYRQLPEEGLKFMVYLQKENIIDESGMPKERFSAEFPKEGPSILRIQQVVRGDSAAYFCASSPVSSGRQFFGPGTRLTVL.

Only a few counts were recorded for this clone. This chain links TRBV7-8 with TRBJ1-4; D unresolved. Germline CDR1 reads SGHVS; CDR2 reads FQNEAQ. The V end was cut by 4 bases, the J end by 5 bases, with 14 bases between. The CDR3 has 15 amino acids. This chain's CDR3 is CASSYSRGRNEKLFF. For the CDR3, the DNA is TGTGCCAGCAGCTACTCCCGAGGTCGCAATGAAAAACTGTTTTTT.

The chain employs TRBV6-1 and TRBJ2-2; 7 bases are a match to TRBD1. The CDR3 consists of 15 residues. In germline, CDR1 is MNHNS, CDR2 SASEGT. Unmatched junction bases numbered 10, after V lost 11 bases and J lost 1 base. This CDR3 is CAAQIRQGNTGELFF. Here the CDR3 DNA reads TGTGCCGCCCAGATACGACAGGGGAACACCGGGGAGCTGTTTTTT.

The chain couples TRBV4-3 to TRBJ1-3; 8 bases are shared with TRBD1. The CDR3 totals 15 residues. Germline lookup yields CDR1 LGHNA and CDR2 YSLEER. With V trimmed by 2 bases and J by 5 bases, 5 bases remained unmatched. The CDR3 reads CASSQRGTGRNTIYF. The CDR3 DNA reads TGCGCCAGCAGCCAACGCGGGACAGGACGAAACACCATATATTTT.

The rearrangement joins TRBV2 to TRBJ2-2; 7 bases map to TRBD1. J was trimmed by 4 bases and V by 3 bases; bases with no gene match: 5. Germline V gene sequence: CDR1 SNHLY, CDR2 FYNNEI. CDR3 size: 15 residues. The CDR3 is CASSETGLITGELFF. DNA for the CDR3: TGTGCCAGCAGTGAGACAGGGCTGATCACCGGGGAGCTGTTTTTT.

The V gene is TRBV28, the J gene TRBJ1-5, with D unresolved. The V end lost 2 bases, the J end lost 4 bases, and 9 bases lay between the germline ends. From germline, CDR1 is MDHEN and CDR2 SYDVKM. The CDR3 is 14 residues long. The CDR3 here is CASSLSPGNQPQHF. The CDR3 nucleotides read TGTGCCAGCAGTTTAAGCCCTGGTAATCAGCCCCAGCATTTT.

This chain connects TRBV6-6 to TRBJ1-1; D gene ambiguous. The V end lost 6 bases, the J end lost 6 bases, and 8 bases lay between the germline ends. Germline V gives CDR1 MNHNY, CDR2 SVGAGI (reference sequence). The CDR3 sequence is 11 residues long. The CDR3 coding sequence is TGTGCCAGCAGCCGAGAGGCTGAAGCTTTCTTT. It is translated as CASSREAEAFF.

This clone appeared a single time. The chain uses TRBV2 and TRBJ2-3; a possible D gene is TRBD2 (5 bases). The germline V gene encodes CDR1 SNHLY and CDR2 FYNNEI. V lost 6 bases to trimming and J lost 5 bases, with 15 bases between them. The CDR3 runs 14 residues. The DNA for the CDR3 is TGTGCCAGCAGGACGGGGAGTTCTCGAGATACGCAGTATTTT. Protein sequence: CASRTGSSRDTQYF.

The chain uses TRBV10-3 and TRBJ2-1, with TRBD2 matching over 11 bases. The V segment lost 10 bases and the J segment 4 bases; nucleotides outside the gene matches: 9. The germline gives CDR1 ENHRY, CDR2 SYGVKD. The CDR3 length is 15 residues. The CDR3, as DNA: TGTGCCACCCGGATACTAGCGGGAGATTACAATGAGCAGTTCTTC. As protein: CATRILAGDYNEQFF.

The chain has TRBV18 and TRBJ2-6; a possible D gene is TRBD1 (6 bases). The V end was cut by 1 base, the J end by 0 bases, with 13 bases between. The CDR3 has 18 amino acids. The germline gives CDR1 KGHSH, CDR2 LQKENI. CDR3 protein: CASSPRGQHSSGANVLTF. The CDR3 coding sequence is TGTGCCAGCTCACCACGGGGGCAGCATAGCTCTGGGGCCAACGTCCTGACTTTC.